Following are 21 T cell receptor beta chains from one sample sequenced in a study of OX40 agonist ivuxolimab in advanced cancers. Profiled with immunoSEQ multiplex PCR; TCRdb holds only in-frame clones, not every one. The sample lists 76,000 or so clones, 75% to 85% occurring once. Sequences were derived from CD4+ or CD8+ T cells sorted from blood, sampled in a trial of the OX40 agonist ivuxolimab. All receptors come from an adult with an advanced solid tumor such as melanoma, head and neck, liver or kidney cancer.

The gene calls are TRBV27 and TRBJ1-2; D unclear. V lost 2 bases and J lost 1, with 11 bases in between. The V gene's germline CDR1 is MNHEY and CDR2 SMNVEV (reference sequence). The CDR3 covers 15 residues. For the CDR3, the DNA is TGTGCCAGCAGTTTAGGGCGAATTCTTAACTATGGCTACACCTTC. Protein: CASSLGRILNYGYTF.

A remark on this clone: One end of the junction fails to match germline, which may point to a read error. J is TRBJ2-3 and V is TRBV7-7, with D tentatively TRBD2 (6 bases). CDR1 and CDR2 from the germline V gene are SSHAT and FNYEAQ (reference sequence). This CDR3 contains 13 residues. The CDR3 is CASSSGLPDTQYF. The CDR3 DNA reads TGTGCTAGCAGCTCGGGACTTCCGGATACGCAGTATTTT.

This CDR3 is CASSRNQGQETQYF. DNA for the CDR3: TGTGCCAGCAGCCGGAATCAGGGCCAAGAGACCCAGTACTTC. The chain recombines TRBV27 with TRBJ2-5; maybe TRBD1 (5 bases). Trimming took 6 bases from V and 1 from J, leaving 12 bases between them. Germline-derived CDR1 and CDR2 are MNHEY and SMNVEV (reference sequence). This CDR3 comprises 14 residues.

The chain combines TRBV7-2 with TRBJ2-1; TRBD2 might be the D (6 bases). Trimming cost V 4 bases and J 0 bases, with 10 bases left between them. The CDR3 runs 15 residues. Germline V CDR1 and CDR2: SGHTA, FQGNSA. CDR3 DNA sequence: TGTGCCAGCAGCTATCGGGGGAGCTCCTACAATGAGCAGTTCTTC. It translates to CASSYRGSSYNEQFF.

The chain recombines TRBV9 with TRBJ1-3, with 9 bases matching TRBD1. The CDR3 runs to 15 residues. The germline CDR1 and CDR2 sequences are SGDLS and YYNGEE. J lost 6 bases, V lost 0 bases, and 4 bases had no gene match. This chain's CDR3 is CASSVAGQGVNTIYF. The CDR3 nucleotides read TGTGCCAGCAGCGTAGCGGGACAGGGCGTAAACACCATATATTTT.

The chain uses TRBV7-2 and TRBJ1-5, with TRBD1 identical over 7 bases. Trimming took 6 bases from V and 5 from J; bases not matched to a gene: 13. Germline assignment: CDR1 SGHTA and CDR2 FQGNSA. The CDR3 contains 16 residues. The CDR3 DNA follows: TGTGCCAGCAGTCTCAAATATAACGACAGGGATCAGCCCCAGCATTTT. Protein sequence: CASSLKYNDRDQPQHF. Full variable domain (missing parts from reference TRBV7-2 and TRBJ1-5): GAGVSQSPSNKVTEKGKDVELRCDPISGHTALYWYRQSLGQGLEFLIYFQGNSAPDKSGLPSDRFSAERTGGSVSTLTIQRTQQEDSAVYLCASSLKYNDRDQPQHFGDGTRLSIL.

The chain joins TRBV30 to TRBJ1-4, with D possibly matching TRBD1 (6 bases). This CDR3 comprises 14 residues. CDR1 is GTSNPN and CDR2 is SVGIG in the germline V gene (reference sequence). With 6 bases removed from V and 10 bases from J, the gap between germline ends came to 21 bases. The chain's CDR3 is CACPDDRSGLKLFF. Written as DNA, the CDR3 is TGTGCCTGTCCGGACGACAGGAGTGGGCTAAAACTGTTTTTT. Filled out from reference TRBV30 and TRBJ1-4, the complete variable domain reads SQTIHQWPATLVQPVGSPLSLECTVEGTSNPNLYWYRQAAGRGLQLLFYSVGIGQISSEVPQNLSASRPQDRQFILSSKKLLLSDSGFYLCACPDDRSGLKLFFGSGTQLSVL.

This chain joins TRBV14 and TRBJ1-2; weak D call: TRBD1 (5 bases). Germline CDR1 is SGHDN and CDR2 is FVKESK. This CDR3 contains 17 residues. Trimming pared 2 bases from V and 6 bases from J, leaving 22 bases between. The CDR3 nucleotides are TGTGCCAGCAGCCAACCTCGAACAGGACACCCAGGTGATGGCTACACCTTC. It codes for CASSQPRTGHPGDGYTF.

This clone was counted only a few times. This chain links TRBV7-2 with TRBJ2-3, with D possibly being TRBD1 or TRBD2 (6 bases each). Germline values: CDR1 SGHTA, CDR2 FQGNSA. V lost 4 bases and J lost 3, with 17 bases in between. The length of the CDR3 is 16 residues. CDR3 residues: CASSSRGGGKTDTQYF. CDR3 nucleotides: TGTGCCAGCAGCTCCCGAGGAGGGGGGAAAACAGATACGCAGTATTTT.

This clone appeared once. A junction boundary mismatches the germline segment, possibly from a read error. This chain connects TRBV7-7 to TRBJ2-2; D might be TRBD1 (6 bases). CDR1 and CDR2 from the germline V gene are SSHAT and FNYEAQ (reference sequence). This CDR3 has 15 residues. CDR3: CASSPTGIGTGELFF. Written as DNA, the CDR3 is TGTGCTAGCAGCCCTACAGGGATCGGTACCGGGGAGCTGTTTTTT.

The chain couples TRBV11-1 to TRBJ2-3; no firm D call. Between the trimmed V and J ends, which lost 5 bases and 8 bases, there was a span of 11 bases. Per germline, CDR1 SGHAT and CDR2 FQDESV (reference sequence). The CDR3 consists of 12 residues. The CDR3: CASSPRRATQYF. DNA of the CDR3: TGTGCCAGCAGCCCGAGAAGGGCTACGCAGTATTTT.

This chain links TRBV7-2 with TRBJ1-1; D is perhaps TRBD1 (6 bases). V lost 2 bases, J lost 5 bases, and 15 bases lay in between. CDR1 is SGHTA, CDR2 FQGNSA, per germline. The CDR3 runs to 15 residues. This chain's CDR3 is CASSLMDGGRTEAFF. CDR3 DNA: TGTGCCAGCAGCTTAATGGACGGGGGGCGGACTGAAGCTTTCTTT.

The CDR3 reads CASSQDPGREHGYTF. CDR3 nucleotides: TGCGCCAGCAGCCAAGATCCCGGACGGGAGCATGGCTACACCTTC. V is TRBV4-3 and J is TRBJ1-2, with D hard to call. The CDR3 has 15 residues. Trimming removed 0 bases from V and 6 bases from J, with 14 bases in between. Looked up from germline, CDR1 is LGHNA and CDR2 is YSLEER.

This sequence joins TRBV18 and TRBJ2-1; TRBD2 agrees at 11 bases. This CDR3 contains 16 residues. The V gene's germline CDR1 is KGHSH and CDR2 LQKENI. Unmatched junction bases numbered 7, after V lost 0 bases and J lost 9 bases. CDR3 bases: TGTGCCAGCTCACCACCGAATAGCGGGGGGGCCAGTGAGCAGTTCTTC. It codes for CASSPPNSGGASEQFF. Combining the CDR3 with reference TRBV18 and TRBJ2-1 gives the whole variable domain NAGVMQNPRHLVRRRGQEARLRCSPMKGHSHVYWYRQLPEEGLKFMVYLQKENIIDESGMPKERFSAEFPKEGPSILRIQQVVRGDSAAYFCASSPPNSGGASEQFFGPGTRLTVL.

The chain is built from TRBV18 and TRBJ2-5, with TRBD2 matching 7 bases. Germline CDR1 is KGHSH and CDR2 is LQKENI. V dropped 4 bases and J dropped 3; count of bases not matched to a gene: 2. There are 13 residues in the CDR3. The DNA for the CDR3 is TGTGCCAGCTCACTTGGACTAGAAGAGACCCAGTACTTC. This sequence encodes CASSLGLEETQYF.

The DNA of the CDR3 is TGTGCCAGCAGCTTGGGCGGTTGGAACTATGGCTACACCTTC. This sequence encodes CASSLGGWNYGYTF. The chain is built from TRBV7-8 and TRBJ1-2; no definite D call. V was shortened by 3 bases and J by 2 bases, with 10 bases between the two germline ends. From germline, CDR1 is SGHVS and CDR2 FQNEAQ. The CDR3 contains 14 residues.

This clone has only a few counts. The chain couples TRBV5-6 to TRBJ1-6; D uncertain. The CDR3 covers 15 residues. V lost 4 bases and J 6 bases, leaving 14 bases between the germline ends. Per germline, CDR1 SGHDT and CDR2 YYEEEE. The CDR3 bases are TGTGCCAGCAGCCTTAACCCAGGCAGTAATTCACCCCTCCACTTT. As protein: CASSLNPGSNSPLHF. Combining the CDR3 with reference TRBV5-6 and TRBJ1-6 gives the whole variable domain DAGVTQSPTHLIKTRGQQVTLRCSPKSGHDTVSWYQQALGQGPQFIFQYYEEEERQRGNFPDRFSGHQFPNYSSELNVNALLLGDSALYLCASSLNPGSNSPLHFGNGTRLTVT.

In its sample, this clone was seen once. Other DNA sequences of this sample code for an identical CDR3. V and J are TRBV5-1 and TRBJ1-1; 11 bases fit TRBD1. Germline V CDR1 and CDR2: SGHRS, YFSETQ. With V trimmed by 4 bases and J by 5 bases, 4 bases remained unmatched. This CDR3 comprises 14 residues. The CDR3 is CASSTGTGGTEAFF. The DNA of the CDR3 is TGCGCCAGCAGCACTGGGACAGGGGGTACTGAAGCTTTCTTT.

The genes are TRBV7-2 and TRBJ2-5, with D possibly being TRBD1 (6 bases). Between the trimmed V and J ends, which lost 3 bases and 5 bases, there was a span of 13 bases. The CDR3 has 14 amino acids. Germline V lookup: CDR1 SGHTA, CDR2 FQGNSA. The CDR3 reads CASSFQGSGETQYF. The DNA of the CDR3 is TGTGCCAGCAGCTTCCAGGGGTCGGGGGAGACCCAGTACTTC. Based on the CDR3 plus reference TRBV7-2 and TRBJ2-5, the full variable domain is GAGVSQSPSNKVTEKGKDVELRCDPISGHTALYWYRQSLGQGLEFLIYFQGNSAPDKSGLPSDRFSAERTGGSVSTLTIQRTQQEDSAVYLCASSFQGSGETQYFGPGTRLLVL.

The gene calls are TRBV10-3 and TRBJ2-7; no clear D gene. Germline V gene lookup returns CDR1 ENHRY and CDR2 SYGVKD. The ends were cut back, 9 bases at V and 3 bases at J, with 15 bases in the middle. The CDR3 extends over 13 amino acids. The DNA of the CDR3 is TGTGCCATTGCCCTTCGGCAGGACTACGAGCAGTACTTC. Protein product: CAIALRQDYEQYF.

The chain is built from TRBV5-5 and TRBJ1-5; tentative D call: TRBD1 (6 bases). This CDR3 comprises 14 residues. The V end lost 3 bases, the J end lost 1 base, and 8 bases lay between the germline ends. Germline assignment: CDR1 SGHKS and CDR2 YYEKEE (reference sequence). The CDR3 DNA reads as TGTGCCAGCAGCTGGACAGTGAGCAATCAGCCCCAGCATTTT. It codes for CASSWTVSNQPQHF.